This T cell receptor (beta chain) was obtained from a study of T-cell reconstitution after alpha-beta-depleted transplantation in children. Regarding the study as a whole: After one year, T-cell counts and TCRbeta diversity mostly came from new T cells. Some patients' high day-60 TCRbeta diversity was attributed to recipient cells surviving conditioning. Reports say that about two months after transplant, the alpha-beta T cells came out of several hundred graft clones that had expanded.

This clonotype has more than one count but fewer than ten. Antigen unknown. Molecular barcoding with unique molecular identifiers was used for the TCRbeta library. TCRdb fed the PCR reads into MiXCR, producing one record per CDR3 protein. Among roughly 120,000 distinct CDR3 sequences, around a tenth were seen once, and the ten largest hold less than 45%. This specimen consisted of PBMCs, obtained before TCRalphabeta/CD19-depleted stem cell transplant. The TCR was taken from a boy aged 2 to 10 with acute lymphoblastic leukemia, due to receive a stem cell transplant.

The CDR3 nucleotides read TGTGCCATCAGTGAGTCGACTAGCGGGAGTGACATACCCTACGAGCAGTACTTC. This codes for CAISESTSGSDIPYEQYF. The chain uses TRBV10-3 and TRBJ2-7, with 12 nucleotides matching TRBD2. V shed 0 bases and J 2 bases; nucleotides not matched to a gene: 8. Per the germline V gene, CDR1 is ENHRY and CDR2 is SYGVKD. This CDR3 spans 18 amino acids.